This is a list of T cell receptor beta chains from one sample in a study of cytomegalovirus exposure and HLA in healthy donors. Sequenced by immunoSEQ multiplex PCR; TCRdb stores in-frame clones only, minus some. The table includes about 67,000 clones, 75% detected once. Specimen: PBMCs. The receptors derive from a man aged 55 to 69 in good health and CMV-seropositive. Both conserved end residues are part of each CDR3. The D gene is left open where the match is weak. The size entry is marked missing in some rows and otherwise reads once, few, many or a size class.

TRBJ2-2 | . | few | TRBV27 | TGTGCCAGCAGCAACTTACAGGGTTGGTCCGTCGCGAACACCGGGGAGCTGTTTTTT | CASSNLQGWSVANTGELFF
TRBJ2-1 | TRBD2 | . | TRBV10-3 | TGTGCCATCAGTTCTCAAACTAGCGGGAGTGTTCATGAGCAGTTCTTC | CAISSQTSGSVHEQFF
TRBJ1-5 | . | . | TRBV29-1 | TGCAGCGTTGGGGGCGCAGGTAGCAATCAGCCCCAGCATTTT | CSVGGAGSNQPQHF
TRBJ1-2 | TRBD1 | once | TRBV5-5 | TGTGCCAGCAGGAGTTGGAAGGGACAGGGTTACTATGGCTACACCTTC | CASRSWKGQGYYGYTF
TRBJ1-3 | . | . | TRBV7-9 | TGTGCCAGCAGCTCGGCTGGGAAGACAGCAATCTCTGGAAACACCATATATTTT | CASSSAGKTAISGNTIYF
TRBJ2-5 | . | . | TRBV5-8 | TGTGCCAGCAGCTTGGGGCAGGCCAAAGAGACCCAGTACTTC | CASSLGQAKETQYF
TRBJ1-5 | TRBD1 | . | TRBV27 | TGTGCCAGCCGGGACAGGGGGCGAGGAGGCAATCAGCCCCAGCATTTT | CASRDRGRGGNQPQHF
TRBJ2-1 | . | . | TRBV27 | TGTGCCAGCAGTCCCCAGCGGAGCTACAATGAGCAGTTCTTC | CASSPQRSYNEQFF
TRBJ1-1 | . | . | TRBV19 | TGTGCCAGTAGTATACGACCGGGGGTGAACACTGAAGCTTTCTTT | CASSIRPGVNTEAFF
TRBJ1-2 | . | few | TRBV18 | TGTGCCAGCTCACCAAGTAGGACAGACTATGGCTACACCTTC | CASSPSRTDYGYTF
TRBJ1-2 | TRBD1 | . | TRBV10-2 | TGCGCCAGCACTGGACAGGGGGATGGCTACACCTTC | CASTGQGDGYTF
TRBJ2-7 | TRBD1 | . | TRBV10-1 | TGCGCCAGCAGTGAGACCCTTGGGACAGTCAACGAGCAGTACTTC | CASSETLGTVNEQYF
TRBJ2-3 | TRBD1 | . | TRBV6-4 | TGTGCCAGCAGAGGGACAGGGGCTGGAGATACGCAGTATTTT | CASRGTGAGDTQYF
TRBJ1-2 | . | . | TRBV6-6 | TGTGCCAGCAGTTACCGAGACCCGGCCCGGGGCTATGGCTACACCTTC | CASSYRDPARGYGYTF
TRBJ1-5 | . | . | TRBV6-6 | TGTGCCAGCAGTTGGGGGCGCGGTCAGCCCCAGCATTTT | CASSWGRGQPQHF
TRBJ1-1 | TRBD1 | few | TRBV7-2 | TGTGCCAGCAGAAATATAAACAGGGGTATGAACACTGAAGCTTTCTTT | CASRNINRGMNTEAFF
TRBJ1-1 | . | once | TRBV5-1 | TGCGCCAGCAGCCCCATGGGTAGGAGGGCTGAAGCTTTCTTT | CASSPMGRRAEAFF
TRBJ2-7 | . | . | TRBV5-6 | TGTGCCAGCAGCTTGGGGGGGCACGAGCAGTACTTC | CASSLGGHEQYF
TRBJ2-7 | TRBD1 | . | TRBV11-2 | TGTGCCAGCAGCCTATTGGGGACCGGGACAGGGCAAGGCGAGCAGTACTTC | CASSLLGTGTGQGEQYF
TRBJ2-5 | . | . | TRBV7-6 | TGTGCCAGCAGCTTAGGCGGAGGCGCCCAAGAGACCCAGTACTTC | CASSLGGGAQETQYF
TRBJ2-7 | . | . | TRBV19 | TGTGCCAGTACCCTCCGGGCAGGGGCTATCAACGAGCAGTACTTC | CASTLRAGAINEQYF
TRBJ2-1 | TRBD2 | . | TRBV11-2 | TGTGCCAGCAGCGAGACTCACTTGGCGGGCGGGGGGTACAATGAGCAGTTCTTC | CASSETHLAGGGYNEQFF
TRBJ2-1 | . | . | TRBV7-8 | TGTGCCAGCACCGTCCACAATGAGCAGTTCTTC | CASTVHNEQFF
TRBJ2-1 | . | . | TRBV5-6 | TGTGCCAGCAGCTTCGGGGGAGGCCCGACTTATAACTCCTACAATGAGCAGTTCTTC | CASSFGGGPTYNSYNEQFF
TRBJ1-5 | TRBD1 | . | TRBV2 | TGTGCCAGCAGTTCGGGACAGAGCAATCAGCCCCAGCATTTT | CASSSGQSNQPQHF
TRBJ1-4 | . | few | TRBV4-1 | TGCGCCAGCAGCCCTGGACAGCCCAATGAAAAACTGTTTTTT | CASSPGQPNEKLFF
TRBJ1-2 | TRBD1 | . | TRBV11-3 | TGTGCCAGCAGAGGGACAGGGGGCGGTGGCTACACCTTC | CASRGTGGGGYTF
TRBJ2-3 | TRBD2 | medium-sized | TRBV11-3 | TGTGCCAGCAGCTTATCCCCGATTAGCGGGAGTGGTGCAGATACGCAGTATTTT | CASSLSPISGSGADTQYF
TRBJ1-1 | . | . | TRBV11-3 | TGTGCCAGCAGCTTAGGGGCAGGTCCGGTGGTAGCTTTCTTT | CASSLGAGPVVAFF